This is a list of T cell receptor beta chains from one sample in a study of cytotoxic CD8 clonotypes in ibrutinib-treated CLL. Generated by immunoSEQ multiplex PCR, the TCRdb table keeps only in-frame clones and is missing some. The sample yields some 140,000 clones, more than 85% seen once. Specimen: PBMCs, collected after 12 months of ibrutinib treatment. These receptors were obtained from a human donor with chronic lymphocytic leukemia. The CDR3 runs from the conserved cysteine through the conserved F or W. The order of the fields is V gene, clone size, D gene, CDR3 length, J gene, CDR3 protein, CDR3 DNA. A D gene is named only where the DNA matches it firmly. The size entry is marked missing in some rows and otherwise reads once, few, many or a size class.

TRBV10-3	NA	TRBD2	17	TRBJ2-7	CAIRAPPTSGSMYEQYF	TGTGCCATCAGGGCCCCGCCTACTAGCGGGAGTATGTACGAGCAGTACTTC
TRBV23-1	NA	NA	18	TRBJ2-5	CASSQALGPTQAGETQYF	TGCGCCAGCAGTCAGGCCCTCGGACCGACCCAAGCGGGCGAGACCCAGTACTTC
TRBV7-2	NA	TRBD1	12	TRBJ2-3	CASSRGGDTQYF	TGTGCCAGCAGCCGAGGGGGCGATACGCAGTATTTT
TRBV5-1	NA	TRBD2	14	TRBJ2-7	CASRGVAGGPEQYF	TGCGCCAGCAGGGGGGTAGCGGGAGGCCCCGAGCAGTACTTC
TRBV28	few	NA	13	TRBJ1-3	CASSDTVGNTIYF	TGTGCCAGCAGTGACACGGTTGGAAACACCATATATTTT
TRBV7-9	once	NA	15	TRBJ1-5	CASSLSQGGWQPQHF	TGTGCCAGCAGCTTGTCACAGGGTGGGTGGCAGCCCCAGCATTTT
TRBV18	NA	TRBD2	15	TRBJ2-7	CASSGLAGGRYEQYF	TGTGCCAGCTCCGGACTAGCGGGAGGGAGGTACGAGCAGTACTTC
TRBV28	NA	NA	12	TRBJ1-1	CASTSYTGVAFF	TGTGCCAGCACATCCTACACGGGGGTCGCTTTCTTT
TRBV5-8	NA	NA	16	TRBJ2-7	CASSYPGTVKTGEQYF	TGTGCCAGCAGCTACCCCGGGACGGTTAAAACAGGCGAGCAGTACTTC
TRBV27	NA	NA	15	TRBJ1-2	CASSYRGGFNYGYTF	TGTGCCAGCAGTTACCGAGGGGGTTTTAACTATGGCTACACCTTC
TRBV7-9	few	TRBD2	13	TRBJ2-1	CASSLGTSYEQFF	TGTGCCAGCAGCTTAGGGACTAGTTATGAGCAGTTCTTC
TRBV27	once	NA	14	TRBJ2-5	CASNRLGDEETQYF	TGTGCCAGCAACCGCCTAGGGGACGAAGAGACCCAGTACTTC
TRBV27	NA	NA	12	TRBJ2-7	CASSFKGVEQYF	TGTGCCAGCAGTTTTAAAGGGGTCGAGCAGTACTTC
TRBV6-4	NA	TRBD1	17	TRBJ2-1	CASSDSRQGWISHEQFF	TGTGCCAGCAGTGACTCCCGACAGGGGTGGATCAGCCATGAGCAGTTCTTC
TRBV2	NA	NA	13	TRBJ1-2	CASSDTINYGYTF	TGTGCCAGCAGTGATACCATTAACTATGGCTACACCTTC
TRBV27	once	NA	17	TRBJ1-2	CASSLSTGGTGYYGYTF	TGTGCCAGCAGTTTATCGACGGGGGGAACAGGGTACTATGGCTACACCTTC
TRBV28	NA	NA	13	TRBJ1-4	CASSTTQNEKLFF	TGTGCCAGCAGCACGACACAGAATGAAAAACTGTTTTTT
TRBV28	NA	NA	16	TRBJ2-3	CASSSPRRSSTDTQYF	TGTGCCAGCAGTTCCCCCAGGCGATCTAGCACAGATACGCAGTATTTT
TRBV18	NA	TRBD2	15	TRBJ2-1	CASSRGAGHPGEQFF	TGTGCCAGCTCCCGGGGAGCGGGGCACCCGGGTGAGCAGTTCTTC
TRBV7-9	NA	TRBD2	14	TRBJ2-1	CASTATSANNEQFF	TGTGCCAGCACCGCGACTAGCGCTAACAATGAGCAGTTCTTC
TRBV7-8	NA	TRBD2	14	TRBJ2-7	CASSPVAGDHEQYF	TGTGCCAGCAGCCCCGTAGCGGGAGACCACGAGCAGTACTTC
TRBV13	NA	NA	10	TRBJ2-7	CASSSEEQYF	TGTGCCAGCAGCTCCGAGGAGCAGTACTTC